The rows below give T cell receptor beta chains drawn from one sample of a study of brain T cells in children with intractable seizures. Profiling relied on immunoSEQ multiplex PCR, and the TCRdb table lists in-frame clones only, not all of them. The sample holds roughly 120,000 clones, roughly 94% seen once. Sequences were derived from peripheral blood, sampled at surgery. These receptors all stem from a boy in the first two years of life with hemimegalencephaly and intractable seizures. Both conserved end residues are part of each CDR3. Each record gives: clone size, V gene, D gene, J gene, CDR3 protein, CDR3 DNA. A D gene is named only where the DNA matches it firmly. Only some rows state a clone size, as once, few, many or a class for expanded clones.

>-|TRBV27|-|TRBJ1-2
CASSLNRPYYGYTF
TGTGCCAGCAGTTTAAATCGACCTTACTATGGCTACACCTTC
>-|TRBV3-1/TRBV3-2|-|TRBJ2-5
CASSQDPSQTQYF
TGTGCCAGCAGCCAAGATCCCTCCCAGACCCAGTACTTC
>once|TRBV27|-|TRBJ1-1
CASSRPGGMNTEAFF
TGTGCCAGCAGTCGCCCGGGCGGAATGAACACTGAAGCTTTCTTT
>-|TRBV27|-|TRBJ2-7
CASSLGASWVYEQYF
TGTGCCAGCAGTTTGGGGGCGAGTTGGGTCTACGAGCAGTACTTC
>-|TRBV3-1/TRBV3-2|TRBD2|TRBJ2-7
CASSPGGGFGVEQYF
TGTGCCAGCAGCCCCGGGGGGGGATTTGGGGTCGAGCAGTACTTC
>-|TRBV4-2|TRBD2|TRBJ2-7
CASSRLGLAASYEQYF
TGTGCCAGCAGCCGCCTGGGACTAGCGGCCTCCTACGAGCAGTACTTC
>-|TRBV28|TRBD2|TRBJ2-3
CASSLTSVLSTDTQYF
TGTGCCAGCAGCCTGACTAGCGTTCTCAGCACAGATACGCAGTATTTT
>-|TRBV4-3|TRBD2|TRBJ2-7
CASSRTVPSGPPYEQYF
TGCGCCAGCAGCCGGACCGTCCCTAGCGGGCCTCCCTACGAGCAGTACTTC
>few|TRBV6-5|-|TRBJ1-1
CASSFSVNTEAFF
TGTGCCAGCAGTTTTTCAGTGAACACTGAAGCTTTCTTT
>-|TRBV18|-|TRBJ1-3
CASSPIQVGNTIYF
TGTGCCAGCTCACCAATCCAGGTTGGAAACACCATATATTTT
>-|TRBV28|-|TRBJ2-3
CASSLTSPDTQYF
TGTGCCAGCAGTTTAACTAGTCCAGATACGCAGTATTTT
>-|TRBV27|TRBD2|TRBJ2-7
CASSPILAGGSYEQYF
TGTGCCAGCAGTCCCATACTAGCGGGAGGAAGCTACGAGCAGTACTTC
>-|TRBV19|-|TRBJ1-5
CASSIGGGQPQHF
TGTGCCAGTAGTATAGGGGGAGGTCAGCCCCAGCATTTT
>-|TRBV4-1|-|TRBJ1-4
CASSHLGRATNEKLFF
TGCGCCAGCAGCCACCTTGGCAGGGCAACTAATGAAAAACTGTTTTTT
>-|TRBV7-9|TRBD1|TRBJ2-5
CASSWDRGSETQYF
TGTGCCAGCAGCTGGGACAGGGGGTCTGAGACCCAGTACTTC
>-|TRBV28|-|TRBJ2-1
CASSRAPYNEQFF
TGTGCCAGCAGTAGGGCGCCCTACAATGAGCAGTTCTTC
>-|TRBV19|TRBD1|TRBJ2-3
CASSTPGQGGDTQYF
TGTGCCAGTAGTACTCCGGGACAGGGCGGGGATACGCAGTATTTT
>-|TRBV15|-|TRBJ1-3
CATETGFGNTIYF
TGTGCCACGGAAACAGGGTTTGGAAACACCATATATTTT
>-|TRBV5-1|TRBD1|TRBJ2-5
CASSATGAGETQYF
TGCGCCAGCAGCGCGACAGGGGCTGGGGAGACCCAGTACTTC
>-|TRBV5-6|TRBD1|TRBJ2-5
CASSLGQGAETQYF
TGTGCCAGCAGCTTGGGACAGGGGGCAGAGACCCAGTACTTC
>-|TRBV7-2|TRBD2|TRBJ2-7
CASTPGLAVIYEQYF
TGTGCCAGCACCCCAGGACTAGCGGTAATTTACGAGCAGTACTTC
>-|TRBV28|-|TRBJ2-1
CASSRKFPGAREQFF
TGTGCCAGCAGCCGAAAATTTCCGGGGGCCAGGGAGCAGTTCTTC
>-|TRBV7-8|-|TRBJ2-4
CASSLTNRVSKNIQYF
TGTGCCAGCAGCTTAACAAACAGGGTTTCCAAAAACATTCAGTACTTC
>-|TRBV29-1|TRBD1|TRBJ1-1
CSVEGGPRSQGANTEAFF
TGCAGCGTTGAAGGGGGACCCCGCAGTCAGGGGGCTAACACTGAAGCTTTCTTT
>-|TRBV7-9|-|TRBJ2-2
CASSLARATGELFF
TGTGCCAGCAGCTTAGCACGGGCCACCGGGGAGCTGTTTTTT
>-|TRBV4-1|-|TRBJ1-1
CASSQEVLVPWSTEAFF
TGCGCCAGCAGCCAAGAAGTCTTGGTACCCTGGAGCACTGAAGCTTTCTTT
>-|TRBV4-1|TRBD2|TRBJ2-7
CASGKLAGGTYEQYF
TGCGCCAGCGGTAAGCTAGCGGGAGGTACCTACGAGCAGTACTTC
>-|TRBV27|TRBD2|TRBJ2-3
CASRILATSTDTQYF
TGTGCCAGCAGGATACTAGCGACTAGCACAGATACGCAGTATTTT
>-|TRBV4-2|TRBD2|TRBJ2-2
CASSPTLAGNTGELFF
TGTGCCAGCAGCCCGACGCTAGCGGGGAACACCGGGGAGCTGTTTTTT
>-|TRBV30|TRBD1|TRBJ2-7
CAWDTGGYEQYF
TGTGCCTGGGACACAGGGGGCTACGAGCAGTACTTC
>once|TRBV29-1|TRBD1|TRBJ2-1
CSVERDSKYNEQFF
TGCAGCGTTGAAAGGGACAGTAAGTACAATGAGCAGTTCTTC
>-|TRBV10-2|TRBD2|TRBJ2-1
CASSESYRGVLAGVNEQFF
TGCGCCAGCAGTGAGTCGTATCGGGGAGTACTAGCGGGAGTAAATGAGCAGTTCTTC
>-|TRBV6-5|-|TRBJ2-7
CASSNSGGTYEQYF
TGTGCCAGCAGTAATAGCGGAGGGACCTACGAGCAGTACTTC
>-|TRBV4-2|TRBD2|TRBJ2-7
CASSQVWGGGAYEQYF
TGTGCCAGCAGCCAAGTTTGGGGGGGAGGGGCCTACGAGCAGTACTTC
>-|TRBV28|TRBD2|TRBJ2-7
CASRRLLAGVRYEQYF
TGTGCCAGCAGGCGGCTACTAGCGGGAGTACGATACGAGCAGTACTTC
>-|TRBV24-1|-|TRBJ1-2
CATSDFGVGYTF
TGTGCCACCAGTGATTTTGGGGTTGGCTACACCTTC
>-|TRBV4-3|TRBD1|TRBJ2-6
CASSPTGGSGANVLTF
TGCGCCAGCAGCCCGACAGGGGGCTCTGGGGCCAACGTCCTGACTTTC
>-|TRBV19|TRBD1|TRBJ1-5
CATTGGGGNQPQHF
TGTGCCACTACAGGGGGCGGCGGGAATCAGCCCCAGCATTTT
>-|TRBV5-1|-|TRBJ2-1
CASSSNTLSYNEQFF
TGCGCCAGCAGCTCAAATACCCTTTCCTACAATGAGCAGTTCTTC
>-|TRBV3-1/TRBV3-2|-|TRBJ2-3
CASSHGPHRDTQYF
TGTGCCAGCAGCCATGGGCCCCACAGAGATACGCAGTATTTT
>-|TRBV11-2|TRBD2|TRBJ2-5
CASSPGLAEIPRETQYF
TGTGCCAGCAGCCCAGGACTAGCGGAAATCCCAAGGGAGACCCAGTACTTC
>-|TRBV11-2|TRBD1|TRBJ1-6
CASSLKGQGMGYNSPLHF
TGTGCCAGCAGCTTAAAAGGACAGGGGATGGGCTATAATTCACCCCTCCACTTT
>-|TRBV27|TRBD1|TRBJ1-5
CASSLRTGYQPQHF
TGTGCCAGCAGTCTAAGGACAGGGTATCAGCCCCAGCATTTT
>few|TRBV11-1|TRBD2|TRBJ2-1
CASSLAGGPNEQFF
TGTGCCAGCAGCTTAGCGGGAGGGCCCAATGAGCAGTTCTTC
>-|TRBV28|-|TRBJ1-3
CASSPQGTGNTIYF
TGTGCCAGCAGTCCGCAGGGGACCGGAAACACCATATATTTT
>-|TRBV24-1|-|TRBJ2-2
CATSDLRGLSGGELFF
TGTGCCACCAGTGATTTAAGGGGCTTAAGCGGCGGGGAGCTGTTTTTT
>-|TRBV19|-|TRBJ2-3
CASSPLTRGTDTQYF
TGTGCCAGTAGTCCCCTGACAAGGGGCACAGATACGCAGTATTTT
>-|TRBV29-1|-|TRBJ2-7
CSDRPYEQYF
TGCAGCGACAGACCCTACGAGCAGTACTTC
>-|TRBV6-1|-|TRBJ1-2
CASSLVEDLYYGYTF
TGTGCCAGCAGTTTGGTGGAGGATCTCTACTATGGCTACACCTTC
>-|TRBV6-2/TRBV6-3|-|TRBJ1-5
CASSYESRQPQHF
TGTGCCAGCAGTTACGAGTCGCGGCAGCCCCAGCATTTT